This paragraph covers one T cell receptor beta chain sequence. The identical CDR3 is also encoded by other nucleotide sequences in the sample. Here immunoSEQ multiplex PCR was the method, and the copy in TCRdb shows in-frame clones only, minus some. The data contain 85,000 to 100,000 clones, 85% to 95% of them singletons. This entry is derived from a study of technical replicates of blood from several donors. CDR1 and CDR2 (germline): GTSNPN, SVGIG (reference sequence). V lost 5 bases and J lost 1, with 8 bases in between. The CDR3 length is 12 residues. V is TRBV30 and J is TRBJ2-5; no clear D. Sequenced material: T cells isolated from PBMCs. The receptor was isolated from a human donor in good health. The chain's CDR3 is CAWSYGQETQYF. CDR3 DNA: TGTGCCTGGTCCTACGGCCAAGAGACCCAGTACTTC.